This TCR beta chain was found in a study of patients and donors after allogeneic stem cell transplantation. TCRdb analysed the RT-PCR reads with MiXCR anew, one entry per CDR3 protein. This sample carries fewer than 500,000 distinct CDR3 sequences, 16% of them seen once, and the ten largest clones take less than 8%. Germline loops: CDR1 SGHDT, CDR2 YYEEEE. There are 20 residues in the CDR3. V lost 1 base to trimming and J lost 6 bases, with 29 bases between them. Sequences were obtained from blood, either unsorted or a sorted T cell fraction (not recorded which). The sequence came from a human donor who was either an allogeneic HSCT recipient or a stem cell or donor lymphocyte infusion donor (not recorded which). It is not recorded whose cells these are; they may come from a transplant donor. The V and J genes are TRBV5-6 and TRBJ1-5; a weak D match, TRBD1 (5 bases). The CDR3 spells CASSLYRVGATGLPIQPQHF. The CDR3 nucleotides read TGTGCCAGCAGCTTGTATCGCGTTGGTGCCACAGGACTTCCTATTCAGCCCCAGCATTTT.